This paragraph reports one T cell receptor (beta chain). The table lists this clonotype with a few counts. What this receptor recognizes is not known. Qualities for individual bases were not recorded, and no much larger clone is one base off. There are 14 amino acids in the CDR3, from cysteine to phenylalanine inclusive. Only the CDR3 DNA stays, 42 bases, in frame from base 1. Trimming takes 6 bases from V and 1 base from J, and the germline ends sit 10 bases apart. CDR1 is given as SNHLY and CDR2 as FYNNEI, both from the germline V gene. The data belong to a study of identical twins (dated by TCRdb to 2016 to 2017). Concerning the study at large: The study deep-sequenced TCR alpha and beta repertoires from monozygotic twins, unrelated adults of various ages and cord blood to test whether fetal clonotypes persist. Replicate twin experiments were performed at different times using different library preparation protocols to rule out contamination.

Library preparation employed 5' RACE. Sequencing used an Illumina HiSeq 2000. A universal primer binding site was added through template switching, and the final cDNA carried a unique molecular identifier so that TCR cDNA molecules could be counted accurately. Specific primers in the conserved constant-segment region were used to synthesize first-strand cDNA for TCR alpha and beta chains. To control for contamination, each cDNA library was double barcoded with a SMART-Mk sample barcode plus Illumina barcodes. TruSeq adapter sequences, together with Illumina sample barcodes, were added in two successive PCR steps. The TCR alpha and beta cDNA libraries were sequenced on the Illumina HiSeq platform using custom primers. The source study handled its data this way. Raw reads were processed with MiGEC to extract unique molecular identifiers, and MiXCR was used to determine CDR3 positions. Recombination models were inferred per individual with the repgenHMM and IGoR tools using an EM algorithm. The analysis of shared clonotypes was done with the tcR package in R, with sharing normalized by the product of cloneset sizes. Out-of-frame nonproductive sequences were analyzed to study raw recombination free of thymic and clonal selection effects. TCRdb trimmed the raw reads at Q25, called clones with MiXCR and kept productive beta chains. Identical CDR3 proteins give one entry, which carries the most common genes and DNA. These V and J calls are TCRdb output, not the study's own analysis. This sample has about 250,000 distinct CDR3 sequences in its table, and 11% to 15% of those were observed once. Together, the top ten hold 7% to 9.5% of the sample.

Every donor in the study was a healthy Caucasian. Miltenyi CD45RO+ enrichment and human naive T-cell isolation kits were used to isolate memory (CD45RO+) and naive T cells from PBMC. Beyond this particular receptor, the publication reports: Out-of-frame TCR alpha sequences shared between twins showed an excess of low generation-probability sequences compared with coincidental sharing between unrelated individuals. Abundant cord blood beta clonotypes had fewer insertions, young adult naive repertoires showed a similar but weaker trend, and memory repertoires showed no such trend. In beta out-of-frame sequences, excess twin sharing was weaker, because having fewer shared sequences lowered the signal-to-noise ratio. Zero-insertion analyses could be partly confounded by invariant T cells such as MAIT and iNKT, though diverse VJ usage argued against such confounding for most clonotypes. In monozygotic twins, recombination models systematically underestimated out-of-frame TCR alpha sharing, but the models matched the sharing seen between unrelated individuals. Because the same donors could not be followed over many years, the conclusions depended on cross-sectional statistical analysis.

In this chain, TRBV2 is recombined with TRBJ2-1, and the D gene may be TRBD1, 5 bases matching. Sequenced: memory (CD45RO+) T cells sorted from blood. Sample cell subset or site, as interpreted from the label and publication: CD45RO+ enriched T cells. The TCR originated in a woman aged 18 to 35 in good health. The bases read TGTGCCAGCAGGGGTGGGGCATCCTACAATGAGCAGTTCTTC. It is translated as CASRGGASYNEQFF. Reference TRBV2 and TRBJ2-1 proteins supply the regions before and after the CDR3; the full variable domain is: EPEVTQTPSHQVTQMGQEVILRCVPISNHLYFYWYRQILGQKVEFLVSFYNNEISEKSEIFDDQFSVERPDGSNFTLKIRSTKLEDSAMYFCASRGGASYNEQFFGPGTRLTVL.